This T cell receptor (beta chain) was sequenced during a study of blood T cell repertoires in COVID-19. Whole-study context: Samples representing acute and convalescent COVID-19 were sourced from the United States, Italy and Spain. The analysed material was cDNA or gDNA that came from T cells, B-cell-depleted T cells, or PBMCs.

The authors' processing: By means of reference gene primer amplification, nucleated cell counts were estimated. TCRdb's table, derived via immunoSEQ multiplex PCR, lists solely in-frame clones and lacks some. From that table come the V and J calls and clone size; the DNA was used to work out D and trimming. The data show under 300,000 clones, over 80% seen once. This CDR3 has 15 residues. Germline V gene sequence: CDR1 SEHNR, CDR2 FQNEAQ (reference sequence). Trimming took 8 bases from V and 5 from J; bases not matched to a gene: 13. This chain uses TRBV7-9 with TRBJ2-5, with 8 nucleotides matching TRBD1. This receptor was obtained from a human donor in a cohort sampled during active COVID-19. Sequenced material: peripheral blood. CDR3 residues: CASQRGQGARETQYF. For the CDR3, the DNA is TGTGCCAGCCAAAGGGGGCAGGGGGCTCGGGAGACCCAGTACTTC.